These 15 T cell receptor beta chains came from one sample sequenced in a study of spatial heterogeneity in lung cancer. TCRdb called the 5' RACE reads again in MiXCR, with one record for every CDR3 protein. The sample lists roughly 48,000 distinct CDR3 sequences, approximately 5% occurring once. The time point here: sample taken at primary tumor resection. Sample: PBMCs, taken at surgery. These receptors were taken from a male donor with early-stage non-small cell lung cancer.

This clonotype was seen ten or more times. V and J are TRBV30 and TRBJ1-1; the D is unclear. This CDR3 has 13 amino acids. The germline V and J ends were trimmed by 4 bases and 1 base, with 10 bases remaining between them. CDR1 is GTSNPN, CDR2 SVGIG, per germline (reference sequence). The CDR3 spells CAWNLEWNTEAFF. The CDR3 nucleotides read TGTGCCTGGAATCTCGAGTGGAACACTGAAGCTTTCTTT. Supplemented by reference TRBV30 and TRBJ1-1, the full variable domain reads SQTIHQWPATLVQPVGSPLSLECTVEGTSNPNLYWYRQAAGRGLQLLFYSVGIGQISSEVPQNLSASRPQDRQFILSSKKLLLSDSGFYLCAWNLEWNTEAFFGQGTRLTVV.

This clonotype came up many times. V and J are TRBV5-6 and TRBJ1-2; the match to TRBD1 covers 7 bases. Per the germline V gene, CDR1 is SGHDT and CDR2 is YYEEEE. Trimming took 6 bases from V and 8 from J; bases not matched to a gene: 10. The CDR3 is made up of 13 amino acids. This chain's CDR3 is CASTPRQGGGYTF. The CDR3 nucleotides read TGTGCCAGCACCCCGCGGCAGGGGGGCGGCTACACCTTC.

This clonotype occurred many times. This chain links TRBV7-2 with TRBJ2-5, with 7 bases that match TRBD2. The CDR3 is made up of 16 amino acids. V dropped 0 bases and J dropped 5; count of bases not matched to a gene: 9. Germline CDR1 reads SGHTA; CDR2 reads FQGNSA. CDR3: CASSLARGRSRETQYF. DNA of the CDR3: TGTGCCAGCAGCTTAGCGCGCGGGAGATCTCGGGAGACCCAGTACTTC.

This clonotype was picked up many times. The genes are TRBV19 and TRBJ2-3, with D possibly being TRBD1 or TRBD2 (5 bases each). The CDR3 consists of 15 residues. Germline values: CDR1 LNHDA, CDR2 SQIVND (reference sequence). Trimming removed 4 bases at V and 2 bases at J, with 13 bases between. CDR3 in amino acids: CASSSGDGFTDTQYF. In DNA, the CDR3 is TGTGCCAGTAGTAGTGGGGACGGGTTCACAGATACGCAGTATTTT.

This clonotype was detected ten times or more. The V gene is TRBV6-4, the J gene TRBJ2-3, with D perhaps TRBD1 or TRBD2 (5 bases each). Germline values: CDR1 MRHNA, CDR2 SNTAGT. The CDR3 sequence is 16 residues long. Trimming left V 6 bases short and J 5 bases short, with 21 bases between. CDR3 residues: CASRPEGHNGVDTQYF. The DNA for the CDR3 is TGTGCCAGCAGACCTGAGGGGCATAACGGAGTAGATACGCAGTATTTT.

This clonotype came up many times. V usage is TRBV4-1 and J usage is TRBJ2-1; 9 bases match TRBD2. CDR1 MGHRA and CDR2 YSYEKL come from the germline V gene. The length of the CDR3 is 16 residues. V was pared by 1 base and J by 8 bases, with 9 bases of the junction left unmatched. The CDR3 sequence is CASSQGNLAGWDEQFF. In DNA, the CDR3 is TGCGCCAGCAGCCAAGGGAACCTAGCGGGATGGGATGAGCAGTTCTTC.

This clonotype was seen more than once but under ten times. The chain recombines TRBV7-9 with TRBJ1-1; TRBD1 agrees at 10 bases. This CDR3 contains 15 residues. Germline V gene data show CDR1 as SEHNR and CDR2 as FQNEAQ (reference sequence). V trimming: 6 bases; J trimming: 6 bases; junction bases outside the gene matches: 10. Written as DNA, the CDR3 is TGTGCCAGCAGTTACCGGGACAGGGGTACCGCTGAAGCTTTCTTT. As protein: CASSYRDRGTAEAFF.

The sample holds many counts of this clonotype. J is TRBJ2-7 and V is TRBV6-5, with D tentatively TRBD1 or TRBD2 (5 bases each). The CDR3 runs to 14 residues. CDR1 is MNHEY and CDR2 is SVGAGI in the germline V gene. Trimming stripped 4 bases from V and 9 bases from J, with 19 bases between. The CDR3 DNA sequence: TGTGCCAGCAGTTCTCCCGGGACCGCTGCCGCGCAGTACTTC. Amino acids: CASSSPGTAAAQYF.

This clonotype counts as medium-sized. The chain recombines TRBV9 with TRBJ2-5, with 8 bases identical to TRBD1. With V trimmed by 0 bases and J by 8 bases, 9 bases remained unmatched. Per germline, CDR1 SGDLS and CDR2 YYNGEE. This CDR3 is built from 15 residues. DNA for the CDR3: TGTGCCAGCAGCGTAGATACAGGGGGAGTCGAAACCCAGTACTTC. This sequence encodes CASSVDTGGVETQYF.

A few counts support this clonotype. DNA for the CDR3: TGTGCCAGCAGTCTCAAGGGCCCCCCGCGGGGCTACGAGCAGTACTTC. Amino acids: CASSLKGPPRGYEQYF. The genes are TRBV27 and TRBJ2-7; a weak D match, TRBD2 (6 bases). V gave up 5 bases and J gave up 3 bases, with 20 bases separating them. This CDR3 region has 16 residues. Per the germline V gene, CDR1 is MNHEY and CDR2 is SMNVEV (reference sequence).

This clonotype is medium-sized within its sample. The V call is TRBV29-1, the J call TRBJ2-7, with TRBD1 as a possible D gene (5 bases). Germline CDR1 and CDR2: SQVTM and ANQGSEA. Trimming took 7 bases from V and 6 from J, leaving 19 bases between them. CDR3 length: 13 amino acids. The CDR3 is CSAGASGQFEQYF. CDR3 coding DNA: TGCAGCGCTGGGGCCAGTGGGCAATTCGAGCAGTACTTC.

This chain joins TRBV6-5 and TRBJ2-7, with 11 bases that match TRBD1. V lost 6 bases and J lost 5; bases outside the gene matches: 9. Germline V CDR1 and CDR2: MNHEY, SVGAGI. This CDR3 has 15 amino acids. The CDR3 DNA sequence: TGTGCCAGCAGGCAGCCGGACAGGGGGCTGGACGAGCAGTACTTC. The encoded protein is CASRQPDRGLDEQYF.

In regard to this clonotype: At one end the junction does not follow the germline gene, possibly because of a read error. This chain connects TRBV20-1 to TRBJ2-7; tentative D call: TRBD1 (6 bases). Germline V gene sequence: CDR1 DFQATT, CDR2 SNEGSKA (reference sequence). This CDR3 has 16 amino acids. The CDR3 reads CSARDFSLVAGAYEHF. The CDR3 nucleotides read TGCAGTGCTAGAGATTTTAGTTTGGTGGCAGGGGCCTACGAGCACTTC.

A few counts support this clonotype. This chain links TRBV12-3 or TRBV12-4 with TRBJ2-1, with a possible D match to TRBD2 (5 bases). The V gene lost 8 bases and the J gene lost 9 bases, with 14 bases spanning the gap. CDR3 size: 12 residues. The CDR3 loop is CASAGRSREQFF. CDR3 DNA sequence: TGTGCCAGCGCGGGTAGATCACGTGAGCAGTTCTTC.

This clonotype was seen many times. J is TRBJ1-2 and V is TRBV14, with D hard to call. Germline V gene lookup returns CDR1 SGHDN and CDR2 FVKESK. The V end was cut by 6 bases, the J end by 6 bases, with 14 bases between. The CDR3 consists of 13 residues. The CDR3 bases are TGTGCCAGCAGTCGTTTGGAGTCGGATGGCTACACCTTC. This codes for CASSRLESDGYTF.